This TCR beta chain was obtained from a study of blood T cells in healthy people across ages. Overall study context: Template switching recovered approximately one barcoded beta molecule for every two T cells.

Through a sample-barcoded 5' primer and a J-beta primer mix, a second PCR was run for about 6 to 12 cycles. MiXCR was run by TCRdb on the 5' RACE reads, yielding one entry per CDR3 protein. The sample holds about 640,000 distinct CDR3 sequences, around 54% seen once. CDR3 length equals 15 residues. CDR1 is SGHRS, CDR2 YFSETQ, per germline. Between the trimmed V and J ends, which lost 0 bases and 1 base, there was a span of 9 bases. This clonotype was counted only a few times. This receptor was taken from a man in his sixties in good health. The chain has TRBV5-1 and TRBJ2-3, with D uncertain. The source material was blood. This CDR3 reads CASSLEAGGTDTQYF. As DNA, the CDR3 is TGCGCCAGCAGCTTGGAAGCTGGCGGCACAGATACGCAGTATTTT.